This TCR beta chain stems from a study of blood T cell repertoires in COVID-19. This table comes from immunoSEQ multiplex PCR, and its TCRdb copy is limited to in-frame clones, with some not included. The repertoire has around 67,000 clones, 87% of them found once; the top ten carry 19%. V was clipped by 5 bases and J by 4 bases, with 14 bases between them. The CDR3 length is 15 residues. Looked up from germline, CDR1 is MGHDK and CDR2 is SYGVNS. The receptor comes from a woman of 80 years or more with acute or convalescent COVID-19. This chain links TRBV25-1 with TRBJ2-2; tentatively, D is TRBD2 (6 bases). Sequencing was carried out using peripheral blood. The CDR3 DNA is TGTGCCAGCAGTAAACGGGGGAAAGGCACCGGGGAGCTGTTTTTT. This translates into CASSKRGKGTGELFF.